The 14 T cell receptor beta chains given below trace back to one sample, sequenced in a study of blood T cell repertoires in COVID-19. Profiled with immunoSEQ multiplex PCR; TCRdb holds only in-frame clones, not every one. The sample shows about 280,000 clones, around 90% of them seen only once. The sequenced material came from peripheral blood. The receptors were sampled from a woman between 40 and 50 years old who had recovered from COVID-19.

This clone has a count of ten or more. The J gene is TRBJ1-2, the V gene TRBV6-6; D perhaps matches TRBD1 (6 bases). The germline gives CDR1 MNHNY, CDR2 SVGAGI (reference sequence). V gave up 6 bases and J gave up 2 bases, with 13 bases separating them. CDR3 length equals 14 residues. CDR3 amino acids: CASRRQDTNYGYTF. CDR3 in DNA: TGTGCCAGCAGGAGACAGGATACCAACTATGGCTACACCTTC.

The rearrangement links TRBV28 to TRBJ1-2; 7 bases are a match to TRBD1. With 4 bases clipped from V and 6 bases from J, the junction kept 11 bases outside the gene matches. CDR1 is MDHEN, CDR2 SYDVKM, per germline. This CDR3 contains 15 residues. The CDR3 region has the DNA TGTGCCAGCAGTTCCCACGCCTGGACAGGAGATGGCTACACCTTC. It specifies CASSSHAWTGDGYTF.

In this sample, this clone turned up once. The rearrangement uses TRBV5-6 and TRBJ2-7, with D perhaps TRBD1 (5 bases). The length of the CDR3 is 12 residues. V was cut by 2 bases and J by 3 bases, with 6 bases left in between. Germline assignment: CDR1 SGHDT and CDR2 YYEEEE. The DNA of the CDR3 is TGTGCCAGCAGCTTACAGGTCTACGAGCAGTACTTC. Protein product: CASSLQVYEQYF.

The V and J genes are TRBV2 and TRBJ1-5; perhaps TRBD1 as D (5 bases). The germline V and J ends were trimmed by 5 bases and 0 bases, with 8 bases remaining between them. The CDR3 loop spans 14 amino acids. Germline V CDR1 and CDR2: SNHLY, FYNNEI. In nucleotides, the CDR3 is TGTGCCAGCAGTTCAGGGTATAGCAATCAGCCCCAGCATTTT. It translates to CASSSGYSNQPQHF. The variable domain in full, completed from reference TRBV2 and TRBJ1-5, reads EPEVTQTPSHQVTQMGQEVILRCVPISNHLYFYWYRQILGQKVEFLVSFYNNEISEKSEIFDDQFSVERPDGSNFTLKIRSTKLEDSAMYFCASSSGYSNQPQHFGDGTRLSIL.

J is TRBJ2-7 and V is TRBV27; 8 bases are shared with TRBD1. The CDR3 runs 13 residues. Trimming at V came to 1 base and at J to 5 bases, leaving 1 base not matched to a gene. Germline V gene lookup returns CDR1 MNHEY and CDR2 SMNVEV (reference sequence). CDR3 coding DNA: TGTGCCAGCAGTTTATACAGGGGGAACGAGCAGTACTTC. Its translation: CASSLYRGNEQYF.

In DNA, the CDR3 is TGTGCCAGTAGTATCCCCTCAGGGGGCTTCTTTCAGCCCCAGCATTTT. Translation gives CASSIPSGGFFQPQHF. The V call is TRBV19, the J call TRBJ1-5, with 8 nucleotides matching TRBD1. The germline V gene has CDR1 LNHDA and CDR2 SQIVND (reference sequence). Germline trimming cut 3 bases from V and 6 bases from J; bases unmatched to any gene: 10. The CDR3 spans 16 residues.

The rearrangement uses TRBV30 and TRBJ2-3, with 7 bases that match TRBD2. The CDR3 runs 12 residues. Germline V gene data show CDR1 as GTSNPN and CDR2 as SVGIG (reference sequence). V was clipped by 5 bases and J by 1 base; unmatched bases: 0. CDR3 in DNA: TGTGCCTGGGGGAGGGGCACAGATACGCAGTATTTT. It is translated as CAWGRGTDTQYF.

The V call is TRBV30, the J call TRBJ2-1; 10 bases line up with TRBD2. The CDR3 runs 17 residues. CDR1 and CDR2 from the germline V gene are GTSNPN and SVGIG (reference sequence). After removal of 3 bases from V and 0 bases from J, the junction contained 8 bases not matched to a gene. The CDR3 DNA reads TGTGCCTGGAGCGCCCATAGCGGGGGGAGCTCCTACAATGAGCAGTTCTTC. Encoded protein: CAWSAHSGGSSYNEQFF.

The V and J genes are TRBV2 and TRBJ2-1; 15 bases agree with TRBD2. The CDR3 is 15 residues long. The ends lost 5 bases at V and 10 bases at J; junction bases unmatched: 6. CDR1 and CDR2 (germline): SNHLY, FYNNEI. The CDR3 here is CASSFGLAGGREQFF. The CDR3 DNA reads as TGTGCCAGCAGTTTCGGACTAGCGGGAGGGAGGGAGCAGTTCTTC. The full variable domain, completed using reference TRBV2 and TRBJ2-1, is EPEVTQTPSHQVTQMGQEVILRCVPISNHLYFYWYRQILGQKVEFLVSFYNNEISEKSEIFDDQFSVERPDGSNFTLKIRSTKLEDSAMYFCASSFGLAGGREQFFGPGTRLTVL.

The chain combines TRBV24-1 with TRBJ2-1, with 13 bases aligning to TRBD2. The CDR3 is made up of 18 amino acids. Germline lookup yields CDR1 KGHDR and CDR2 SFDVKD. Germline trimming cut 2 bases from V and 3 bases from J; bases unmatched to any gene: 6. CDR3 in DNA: TGTGCCACCAGTGATTCCGGACTAGCGGGAGCGAACTACAATGAGCAGTTCTTC. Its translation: CATSDSGLAGANYNEQFF.

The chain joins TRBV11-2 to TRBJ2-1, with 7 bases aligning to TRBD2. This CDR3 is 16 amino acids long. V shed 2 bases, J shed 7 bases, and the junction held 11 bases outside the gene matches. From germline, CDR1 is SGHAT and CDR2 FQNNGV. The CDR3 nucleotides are TGTGCCAGCAGCTTAAGGTGGGAGGGCCCGGGTAATGAGCAGTTCTTC. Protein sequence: CASSLRWEGPGNEQFF.

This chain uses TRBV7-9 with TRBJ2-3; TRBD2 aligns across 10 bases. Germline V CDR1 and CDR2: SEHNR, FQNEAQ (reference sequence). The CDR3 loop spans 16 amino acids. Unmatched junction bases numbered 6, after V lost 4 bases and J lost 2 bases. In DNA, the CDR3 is TGTGCCAGCAGCTCAGGACTAGCGGCCAACACAGATACGCAGTATTTT. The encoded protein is CASSSGLAANTDTQYF.

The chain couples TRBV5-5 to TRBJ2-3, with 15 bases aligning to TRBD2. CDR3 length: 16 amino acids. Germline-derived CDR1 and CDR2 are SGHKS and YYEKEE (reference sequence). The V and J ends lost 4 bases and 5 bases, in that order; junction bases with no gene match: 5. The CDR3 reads CASSGGTSGRKDTQYF. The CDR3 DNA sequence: TGTGCCAGCAGCGGCGGGACTAGCGGGAGGAAAGATACGCAGTATTTT.

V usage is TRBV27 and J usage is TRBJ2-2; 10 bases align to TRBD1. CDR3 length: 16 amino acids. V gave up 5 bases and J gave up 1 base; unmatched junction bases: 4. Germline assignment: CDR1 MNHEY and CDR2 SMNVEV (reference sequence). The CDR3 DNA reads TGTGCCAGCAGTCCTCGGACAGGGGGGAACACCGGGGAGCTGTTTTTT. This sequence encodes CASSPRTGGNTGELFF.